Listed below are T cell receptor beta chains from one sample, sequenced in a study of T cell responses to AZD1222 COVID-19 vaccine. The method was immunoSEQ multiplex PCR; TCRdb's version includes in-frame clones alone and lacks a portion of them. This sample has 75,000 to 90,000 clones; 60% to 80% occur once, and the top ten carry 21%. The source material was peripheral blood, sampled on day 0 of AZD1222 vaccination. These receptor sequences come from an adult in good health. CDR3s include the opening cysteine and the closing phenylalanine or tryptophan. A D gene is named only where the DNA matches it firmly. Clone size is stated in some rows and not others, as once, few, many or a class when expanded.

j_call clone_size d_call v_call cdr3_aa cdr3_nt
TRBJ1-2 NA NA TRBV20-1 CSAPDNYGYTF TGCAGTGCCCCGGACAATTATGGCTACACCTTC
TRBJ1-1 few NA TRBV7-8 CASSSTENTEAFF TGTGCCAGCAGCTCGACAGAGAACACTGAAGCTTTCTTT
TRBJ1-1 NA NA TRBV11-2 CASSLGRQLNTEAFF TGTGCCAGCAGCTTAGGGCGACAATTGAACACTGAAGCTTTCTTT
TRBJ2-1 once NA TRBV6-2/TRBV6-3 CASSRTLDSYNEQFF TGTGCCAGCAGTCGGACACTCGACTCCTACAATGAGCAGTTCTTC
TRBJ1-2 few TRBD1 TRBV28 CASSVLQGAIGYTF TGTGCCAGCAGCGTTTTGCAGGGGGCCATTGGCTACACCTTC
TRBJ2-7 NA NA TRBV7-9 CASSQGYLGVFEQYF TGTGCCAGCAGCCAAGGGTATTTAGGTGTGTTCGAGCAGTACTTC
TRBJ2-6 NA NA TRBV5-1 CASSRGRGAGANVLTF TGCGCCAGCAGCCGGGGCCGGGGTGCTGGGGCCAACGTCCTGACTTTC
TRBJ2-1 few TRBD2 TRBV6-2/TRBV6-3 CASSYPGTSGRGDEQFF TGTGCCAGCAGTTACCCTGGGACTAGCGGGAGGGGGGATGAGCAGTTCTTC
TRBJ2-1 NA NA TRBV4-3 CASSPRGDLNEQFF TGCGCCAGCAGCCCAAGAGGAGATCTAAATGAGCAGTTCTTC
TRBJ2-7 NA TRBD1 TRBV7-2 CASSSGQSRNEQYF TGTGCCAGCAGCTCGGGACAGTCCAGGAACGAGCAGTACTTC
TRBJ1-6 NA NA TRBV27 CASSLLGTLNNSPLHF TGTGCCAGCAGTTTACTCGGGACACTCAATAATTCACCCCTCCACTTT
TRBJ2-2 few TRBD2 TRBV5-8 CASSLAGTSGFTGELFF TGTGCCAGCAGCTTGGCCGGGACTAGCGGGTTCACCGGGGAGCTGTTTTTT
TRBJ1-3 NA NA TRBV6-5 CATAYRSSGNTIYF TGTGCCACCGCCTACAGAAGCTCTGGAAACACCATATATTTT
TRBJ1-2 NA TRBD1 TRBV9 CASSAETGTGGNYGYTF TGTGCCAGCAGCGCCGAGACCGGGACAGGGGGTAACTATGGCTACACCTTC
TRBJ2-3 NA NA TRBV7-9 CASSLAQGGDTQYF TGTGCCAGCAGCTTAGCGCAGGGGGGAGATACGCAGTATTTT
TRBJ2-1 few NA TRBV5-4 CASSLQQYNEQFF TGTGCCAGCAGCTTGCAACAGTACAATGAGCAGTTCTTC
TRBJ2-3 NA NA TRBV30 CAWSVLADYTDTQYF TGTGCCTGGAGTGTACTGGCGGACTACACAGATACGCAGTATTTT
TRBJ1-2 NA TRBD1 TRBV4-1 CASSEDRDRALGYGYTF TGCGCCAGCAGCGAAGATAGGGACAGGGCCCTTGGGTATGGCTACACCTTC
TRBJ1-4 NA NA TRBV5-1 CASSATSWGRTNEKLFF TGCGCCAGCAGCGCGACGTCGTGGGGGCGCACTAATGAAAAACTGTTTTTT
TRBJ1-1 NA TRBD1 TRBV7-2 CASSLSGQRWGDTEAFF TGTGCCAGCAGCTTGTCGGGACAGCGGTGGGGGGACACTGAAGCTTTCTTT
TRBJ1-5 NA NA TRBV18 CASSPTFGLGNQPQHF TGTGCCAGCTCACCTACGTTTGGGCTGGGCAATCAGCCCCAGCATTTT
TRBJ2-2 NA TRBD2 TRBV11-2 CASSLPGLAGVELFF TGTGCCAGCAGCTTACCCGGACTAGCGGGAGTGGAGCTGTTTTTT
TRBJ2-7 NA NA TRBV7-2 CASSQGLGEQYF TGTGCCAGCAGTCAGGGGTTGGGCGAGCAGTACTTC
TRBJ2-2 NA NA TRBV5-4 CASSFLFGTNTGELFF TGTGCCAGCAGCTTTCTTTTTGGGACGAACACCGGGGAGCTGTTTTTT
TRBJ1-2 few NA TRBV11-1 CASSLAPGPNYGYTF TGTGCCAGCAGCTTAGCGCCGGGGCCGAACTATGGCTACACCTTC
TRBJ2-2 once TRBD2 TRBV10-1 CASCRTSGVTGELFF TGCGCCAGCTGTCGGACTAGCGGGGTCACCGGGGAGCTGTTTTTT
TRBJ2-7 NA TRBD2 TRBV18 CASSLLAGANGEQYF TGTGCCAGCTCATTACTAGCGGGGGCCAACGGGGAGCAGTACTTC
TRBJ2-3 once TRBD1 TRBV5-4 CASSLGQGALDTQYF TGTGCCAGCAGCTTGGGTCAGGGGGCGTTGGATACGCAGTATTTT
TRBJ1-2 once NA TRBV19 CASSIVGTPQGYTF TGTGCCAGTAGTATAGTAGGGACCCCGCAAGGCTACACCTTC
TRBJ2-7 NA TRBD1 TRBV7-7 CASSPGQGPEQYF TGTGCTAGCAGCCCCGGACAGGGACCCGAGCAGTACTTC
TRBJ2-1 NA TRBD2 TRBV11-2 CASSLKRENTYNEQFF TGTGCCAGCAGCTTAAAGCGGGAGAATACCTACAATGAGCAGTTCTTC
TRBJ2-7 NA TRBD1 TRBV12-5 CASGLGQGHEQYF TGTGCTAGTGGTTTAGGACAGGGTCACGAGCAGTACTTC
TRBJ2-7 few TRBD2 TRBV27 CASAQRELDEQYF TGTGCCAGCGCTCAGCGGGAGTTAGACGAGCAGTACTTC
TRBJ2-7 NA TRBD2 TRBV6-5 CASSKREGPYEQYF TGTGCCAGCAGTAAACGGGAGGGCCCCTACGAGCAGTACTTC
TRBJ2-1 few TRBD1 TRBV5-1 CASSKTGDKYEQFF TGCGCCAGCAGCAAGACAGGGGATAAGTATGAGCAGTTCTTC
TRBJ2-1 NA TRBD2 TRBV5-1 CASSLGTSPTNEQFF TGCGCCAGCAGCTTGGGGACTAGCCCCACGAATGAGCAGTTCTTC
TRBJ1-6 NA NA TRBV28 CASSYSLNSPLHF TGTGCCAGCAGTTACTCCCTGAATTCACCCCTCCACTTT
TRBJ2-1 few TRBD1 TRBV3-1/TRBV3-2 CASSRDSFSYNEQFF TGTGCCAGCAGCAGGGACAGTTTCTCCTACAATGAGCAGTTCTTC
TRBJ2-7 NA NA TRBV12-3/TRBV12-4 CASSASYEQYF TGTGCCAGCAGCGCCTCCTACGAGCAGTACTTC
TRBJ1-4 NA TRBD1 TRBV5-4 CASSARDRGKTNEKLFF TGTGCCAGCAGCGCCCGGGACAGGGGGAAGACTAATGAAAAACTGTTTTTT
TRBJ1-1 NA NA TRBV15 CATSRGDTEAFF TGTGCCACCAGCAGAGGGGACACTGAAGCTTTCTTT
TRBJ2-3 NA NA TRBV6-5 CASSYSIPSSTDTQYF TGTGCCAGCAGTTACTCGATCCCCTCTAGCACAGATACGCAGTATTTT
TRBJ1-5 NA NA TRBV19 CASSLPGPSYQPQHF TGTGCCAGTAGCCTCCCGGGCCCTTCCTATCAGCCCCAGCATTTT
TRBJ2-7 NA TRBD2 TRBV29-1 CSVEGLAGVDEQYF TGCAGCGTTGAAGGACTAGCGGGAGTAGACGAGCAGTACTTC
TRBJ2-1 once NA TRBV3-1/TRBV3-2 CASSPLLGEGGNEQFF TGTGCCAGCAGCCCTCTTCTAGGGGAGGGGGGCAATGAGCAGTTCTTC
TRBJ2-3 few NA TRBV6-1 CASSEALRGLLAGTDTQYF TGTGCCAGCAGTGAAGCGCTTCGGGGGTTACTAGCCGGGACAGATACGCAGTATTTT
TRBJ2-7 NA NA TRBV6-5 CASRARLHTYEQYF TGTGCCAGCAGGGCAAGACTTCACACCTACGAGCAGTACTTC
TRBJ1-5 NA NA TRBV28 CASSLMTVYSNQPQHF TGTGCCAGCAGTTTGATGACGGTTTATAGCAATCAGCCCCAGCATTTT
TRBJ2-1 NA NA TRBV11-3 CASSFGSEQFF TGTGCCAGCAGCTTTGGCAGCGAGCAGTTCTTC
TRBJ1-2 NA NA TRBV5-1 CASTLVTAGDYGYTF TGCGCCAGCACCTTGGTTACGGCCGGTGACTATGGCTACACCTTC
TRBJ1-6 few NA TRBV28 CACTGFWVGSPLHF TGTGCCTGCACAGGGTTTTGGGTAGGCTCACCCCTCCACTTT
TRBJ1-6 NA NA TRBV15 CATSRDIRSPLHF TGTGCCACCAGCAGAGATATCAGGTCACCCCTCCACTTT
TRBJ2-5 few TRBD2 TRBV6-2/TRBV6-3 CASSPVLAGAQETQYF TGTGCCAGCAGCCCAGTCCTAGCGGGGGCCCAAGAGACCCAGTACTTC
TRBJ2-1 NA NA TRBV7-9 CASSERWQGSYEQFF TGTGCCAGCAGCGAAAGATGGCAGGGTAGTTATGAGCAGTTCTTC
TRBJ2-7 NA TRBD1 TRBV18 CASSPPNGQGSSEQYF TGTGCCAGCTCACCGCCGAACGGACAGGGGAGCAGCGAGCAGTACTTC
TRBJ2-1 once NA TRBV7-9 CASSQGASLFRFF TGTGCCAGCAGCCAGGGCGCCAGCCTCTTTAGGTTCTTC
TRBJ2-2 NA TRBD2 TRBV5-4 CASSVRAGDTGELFF TGTGCCAGCAGCGTCCGAGCGGGAGACACCGGGGAGCTGTTTTTT
TRBJ1-1 NA NA TRBV7-9 CASSLRGEAFF TGTGCCAGCAGCTTACGAGGTGAAGCTTTCTTT
TRBJ2-1 NA NA TRBV7-6 CASSKEQFF TGTGCCAGCAGCAAAGAGCAGTTCTTC